Sequencing of this T cell receptor (beta chain) was carried out in a study of cytomegalovirus exposure and HLA in healthy donors. Study at large: The 120 or so validation repertoires were produced on the same platform as the 650 to 800 repertoires of the first cohort. This was reported in a later analysis. Points from the study as a whole: Most TCR sequences were rare, but some public TCRs occurred in many donors. Reports credit the classifier with highly specific, highly sensitive diagnosis of cytomegalovirus status. It was about 180 TCR beta chains that were listed as cytomegalovirus-associated.

Produced via immunoSEQ multiplex PCR; TCRdb's table is partial and in-frame only. Of approximately 160,000 clones in the sample, about 89% were seen once. V lost 4 bases and J lost 7; bases outside the gene matches: 7. The germline V gene encodes CDR1 MNHEY and CDR2 SVGAGI. This CDR3 contains 15 residues. As to this clone: Its antigen is not identified.

The material sequenced was PBMCs. The chain employs TRBV6-5 and TRBJ2-7, with TRBD2 matching 13 bases. This receptor was identified in a young woman in good health and CMV-seropositive. CDR3 nucleotides: TGTGCCAGCAGTTCCGGACTAGCGGGAGCGTCGGAGCAGTACTTC. This codes for CASSSGLAGASEQYF.